The 10 T cell receptor beta chains reported below all come from one sample, sequenced in a study of Graves' ophthalmopathy and Graves' hyperthyroidism. The authors amplified TCR beta CDR3 regions, and they did so from RNA transcripts for repertoire sequencing. RT-PCR with HTBI primers came first, then second-round multiplex PCR. TCRdb reprocessed the multiplex PCR reads with MiXCR, giving one entry per CDR3 protein. The table shows around 670,000 distinct CDR3 sequences, with 35% to 50% occurring only once. What was sequenced was peripheral blood. The receptors originated from an adult man with Graves' ophthalmopathy.

The rearrangement uses TRBV29-1 and TRBJ2-7, with TRBD1 matching 9 bases. The junction had 14 bases not matched to a gene; V was cut back by 8 bases and J by 6 bases. Germline CDR1 and CDR2: SQVTM and ANQGSEA. The CDR3 has 14 residues. CDR3 nucleotide sequence: TGCAGCCTTAAGACAGGGACAGGGTTCACCGAGCAGTACTTC. Its translation: CSLKTGTGFTEQYF.

Concerning this clonotype itself: A junction boundary mismatches the germline segment, possibly from a read error. The chain joins TRBV4-3 to TRBJ2-2, with unresolved D. The J call may be faulty, since TRBJ1-1 better matches the DNA end. Germline V gene sequence: CDR1 LGHNA, CDR2 YSLEER. CDR3 length: 15 amino acids. CDR3 in amino acids: CVSSQGRRRDTGAFF. The DNA for the CDR3 is TGCGTCAGCAGCCAAGGAAGGAGGAGAGACACTGGAGCTTTCTTT.

The sample holds many counts of this clonotype. The V and J genes are TRBV7-2 and TRBJ2-7; tentatively, D is TRBD1 (5 bases). Looked up from germline, CDR1 is SGHTA and CDR2 is FQGNSA. V was shortened by 5 bases and J by 4 bases, with 15 bases between the two germline ends. The CDR3 is 14 residues long. The CDR3 region is CASSTYLQGYEQYF. The CDR3, as DNA: TGTGCCAGCAGCACGTACCTGCAGGGTTACGAGCAGTACTTC.

The chain is built from TRBV25-1 and TRBJ1-2; D ambiguous. The CDR3 totals 13 residues. CDR1 is MGHDK and CDR2 is SYGVNS in the germline V gene. V lost 8 bases, J lost 8 bases, and 18 bases lay in between. CDR3 in amino acids: CASLAWEFSGYTF. The CDR3, as DNA: TGTGCCAGCTTAGCGTGGGAGTTTAGCGGCTACACCTTC.

On this clonotype: This may be a read error: a much more frequent sequence differs by one nucleotide. This rearrangement joins TRBV2 to TRBJ1-3, with 10 bases fitting TRBD1. V shed 7 bases and J 2 bases; nucleotides not matched to a gene: 2. The CDR3 is 14 amino acids. Looked up from germline, CDR1 is SNHLY and CDR2 is FYNNEI. The CDR3 region is CASTGQGAGNTIYF. Written as DNA, the CDR3 is TGTGCCAGCACCGGACAGGGGGCTGGAAACACCATATATTTT.

About this clonotype itself: This may be a read error: a much more frequent sequence differs by one nucleotide. The CDR3 coding sequence is TGTGCCAGTAGTCGGGACACAACCTACAAGCAGTACTTC. Amino acid sequence: CASSRDTTYKQYF. This sequence joins TRBV19 and TRBJ2-7; tentatively, D is TRBD1 (6 bases). Germline CDR1 reads LNHDA; CDR2 reads SQIVND (reference sequence). The CDR3 spans 13 residues.

In the case of this clonotype: This may be a read error: a much more frequent sequence differs by one nucleotide. The chain links TRBV6-6 to TRBJ2-7; D unresolved. CDR3 length: 13 residues. The germline V gene encodes CDR1 MNHNY and CDR2 SVGAGI (reference sequence). The DNA of the CDR3 is TGTGCCATCAGTTACACAGTGTCCTACGAGCAGTACTTC. Translation gives CAISYTVSYEQYF.

The table lists this clonotype with a count of one. A much larger clone lies one base from this, so it may be a read error. The J gene is TRBJ1-1, the V gene TRBV7-9, with D unclear. The CDR3 has 13 residues. Germline V lookup: CDR1 SEHNR, CDR2 FQNEAQ (reference sequence). The CDR3 nucleotides read TGTGCCAGCGGCTTTATGAGGAACACTGAAGCTTTCTTT. As protein: CASGFMRNTEAFF.

This clonotype came up a few times. An end of the junction differs from the germline gene, which may be a read error. The chain has TRBV10-3 and TRBJ1-1; D is uncertain. Per germline, CDR1 ENHRY and CDR2 SYGVKD. This CDR3 is built from 13 residues. The CDR3 sequence is CASSYRWGTEAFF. The CDR3 region has the DNA TGTGCCAGCAGTTACCGGTGGGGCACTGAAGCTTTCTTT.

The chain joins TRBV2 to TRBJ2-2, with 9 bases matching TRBD1. The length of the CDR3 is 24 residues. Germline trimming cut 8 bases from V and 3 bases from J; bases unmatched to any gene: 34. Germline CDR1 is SNHLY and CDR2 is FYNNEI. CDR3 sequence reads: CASPSTGGLGVAIPQEPDTGELFF. CDR3 nucleotides: TGTGCCAGCCCAAGTACAGGGGGCTTAGGTGTAGCCATCCCCCAAGAGCCTGACACCGGGGAGCTGTTTTTT.